This is a list of T cell receptor beta chains from one sample in a study of cytomegalovirus exposure and HLA in healthy donors. Clones were sequenced by immunoSEQ multiplex PCR, and TCRdb holds only the in-frame ones, with some missing. The table has over 85,000 clones, roughly 80% seen once. What was sequenced was PBMCs. These receptors all come from a man in his forties or fifties in good health and CMV-seronegative. The CDR3 runs from the conserved cysteine through the conserved F or W. Fields, in order: CDR3 length, J gene, D gene, clone size, V gene, CDR3 DNA, CDR3 protein. A D gene is named only where the DNA matches it firmly. Not every row has a clone size; where given, it reads once, few, many or a size class.

>17|TRBJ2-7|TRBD2|few|TRBV5-5
TGTGCCAGCAGCTCGGCCGGACTAGCGGGCTTCTCCTACGAGCAGTACTTC
CASSSAGLAGFSYEQYF
>12|TRBJ2-7|-|-|TRBV7-9
TGTGCCAGCAGCTTCCGTTCCTACGAGCAGTACTTC
CASSFRSYEQYF
>15|TRBJ2-5|TRBD2|-|TRBV7-9
TGTTCCAGCAGCTTGTACTTAGCGGGGGGGGAGACCCAGTACTTC
CSSSLYLAGGETQYF
>12|TRBJ2-7|TRBD2|-|TRBV11-2
TGTGCCAGCAGCCACGGGAGGGTCGAGCAGTACTTC
CASSHGRVEQYF
>13|TRBJ1-2|-|once|TRBV18
TGTGCCAGCTCACCAGGGGCCAACTATGGCTACACCTTC
CASSPGANYGYTF
>11|TRBJ2-7|-|-|TRBV7-9
TGTGCCAGCAGCTTACACTACGAGCAGTACTTC
CASSLHYEQYF
>14|TRBJ2-7|-|-|TRBV6-6
TGTGCCAGCAGTCCTCCCGGCGGGGCCTACGAGCAGTACTTC
CASSPPGGAYEQYF
>17|TRBJ2-1|-|few|TRBV5-4
TGTGCCAGCAGCCCGGCAGGCGGACAGCGCTCCTACAATGAGCAGTTCTTC
CASSPAGGQRSYNEQFF
>16|TRBJ1-6|-|-|TRBV7-2
TGTGCCAGCAGCTTAGATCGCAGCTCCTATAATTCACCCCTCCACTTT
CASSLDRSSYNSPLHF
>17|TRBJ1-6|-|-|TRBV4-2
TGTGCCAGCAGCCAAGAGTTCAGGGTTTCCTATAATTCACCCCTCCACTTT
CASSQEFRVSYNSPLHF
>15|TRBJ2-7|-|-|TRBV27
TGTGCCAGCAGTCTGGGGACAGCGGGCGCCTACGAGCAGTACTTC
CASSLGTAGAYEQYF
>15|TRBJ1-1|TRBD1|-|TRBV27
TGTGCCAGCAGTTTTGACAGGGGGCGCGACACTGAAGCTTTCTTT
CASSFDRGRDTEAFF
>16|TRBJ2-5|TRBD2|-|TRBV27
TGTGCCAGCAGTTTATCCCAGCGGGGGGGATTGGGGACCCAGTACTTC
CASSLSQRGGLGTQYF
>15|TRBJ2-2|TRBD1|-|TRBV7-3
TGTGCCAGCAGCTCACAGGGGTCCACCGGCGGGGAGCTGTTTTTT
CASSSQGSTGGELFF
>14|TRBJ2-5|-|-|TRBV5-6
TGTGCCAGCGGATTCTCCGGGACAAAAGAGACCCAGTACTTC
CASGFSGTKETQYF
>15|TRBJ2-1|-|few|TRBV7-7
TGTGCTAGCAGCAAAGCTGTACAGGGTATCCATGAGCAGTTCTTC
CASSKAVQGIHEQFF